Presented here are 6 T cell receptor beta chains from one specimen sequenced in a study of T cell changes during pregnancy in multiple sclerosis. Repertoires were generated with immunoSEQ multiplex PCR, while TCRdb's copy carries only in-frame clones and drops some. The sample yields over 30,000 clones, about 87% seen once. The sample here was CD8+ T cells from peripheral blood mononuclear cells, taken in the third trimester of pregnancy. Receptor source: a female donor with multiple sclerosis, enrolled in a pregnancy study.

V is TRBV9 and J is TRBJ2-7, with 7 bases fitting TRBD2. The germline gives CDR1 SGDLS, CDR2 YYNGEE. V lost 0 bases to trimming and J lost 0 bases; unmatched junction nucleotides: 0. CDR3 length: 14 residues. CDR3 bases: TGTGCCAGCAGCGTAGCTAGCGGCTCCTACGAGCAGTACTTC. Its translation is CASSVASGSYEQYF.

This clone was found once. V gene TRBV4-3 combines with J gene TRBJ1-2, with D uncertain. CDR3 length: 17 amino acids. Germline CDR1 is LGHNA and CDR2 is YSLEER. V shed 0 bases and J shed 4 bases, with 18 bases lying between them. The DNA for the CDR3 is TGCGCCAGCAGCCAAGAGGGCGGGGTCCTAGGGCGCTATGGCTACACCTTC. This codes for CASSQEGGVLGRYGYTF.

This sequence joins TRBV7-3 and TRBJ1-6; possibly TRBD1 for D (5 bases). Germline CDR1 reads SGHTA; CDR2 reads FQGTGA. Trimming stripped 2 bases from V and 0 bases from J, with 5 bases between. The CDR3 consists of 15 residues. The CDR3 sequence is CASSLDSSYNSPLHF. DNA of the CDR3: TGTGCCAGCAGCTTAGACAGCTCCTATAATTCACCCCTCCACTTT.

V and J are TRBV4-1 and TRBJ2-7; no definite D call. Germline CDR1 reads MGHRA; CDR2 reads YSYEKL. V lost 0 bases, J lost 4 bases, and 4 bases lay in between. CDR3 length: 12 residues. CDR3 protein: CASSQDSYEQYF. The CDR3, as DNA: TGCGCCAGCAGCCAAGATTCTTACGAGCAGTACTTC.

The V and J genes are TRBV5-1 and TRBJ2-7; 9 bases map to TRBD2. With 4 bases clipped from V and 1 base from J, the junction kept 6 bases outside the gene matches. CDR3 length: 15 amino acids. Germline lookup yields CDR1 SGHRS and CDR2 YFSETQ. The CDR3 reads CASSPAGGRSYEQYF. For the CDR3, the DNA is TGCGCCAGCAGCCCTGCGGGGGGGCGATCCTACGAGCAGTACTTC. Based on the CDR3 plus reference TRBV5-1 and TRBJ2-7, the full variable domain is KAGVTQTPRYLIKTRGQQVTLSCSPISGHRSVSWYQQTPGQGLQFLFEYFSETQRNKGNFPGRFSGRQFSNSRSEMNVSTLELGDSALYLCASSPAGGRSYEQYFGPGTRLTVT.

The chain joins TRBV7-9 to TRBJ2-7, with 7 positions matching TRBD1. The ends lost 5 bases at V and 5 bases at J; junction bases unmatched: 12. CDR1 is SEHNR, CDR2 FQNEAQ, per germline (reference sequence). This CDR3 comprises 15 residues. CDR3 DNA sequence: TGTGCCAGCAGCCGACCCGACAGGGAACATGACGAGCAGTACTTC. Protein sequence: CASSRPDREHDEQYF.